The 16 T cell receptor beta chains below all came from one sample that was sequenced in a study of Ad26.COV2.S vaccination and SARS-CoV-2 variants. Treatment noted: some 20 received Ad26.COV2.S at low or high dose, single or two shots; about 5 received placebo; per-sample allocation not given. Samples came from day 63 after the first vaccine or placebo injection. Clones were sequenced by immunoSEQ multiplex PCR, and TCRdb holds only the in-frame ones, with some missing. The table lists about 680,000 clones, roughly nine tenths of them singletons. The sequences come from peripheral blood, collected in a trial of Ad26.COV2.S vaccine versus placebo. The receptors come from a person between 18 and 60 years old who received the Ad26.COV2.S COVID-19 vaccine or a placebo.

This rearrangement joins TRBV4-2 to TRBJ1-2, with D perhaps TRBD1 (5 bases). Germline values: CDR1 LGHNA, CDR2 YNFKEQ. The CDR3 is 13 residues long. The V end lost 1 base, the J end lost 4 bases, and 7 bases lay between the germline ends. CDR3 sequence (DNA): TGTGCCAGCAGCCAAGGACAGAGCTATGGCTACACCTTC. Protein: CASSQGQSYGYTF.

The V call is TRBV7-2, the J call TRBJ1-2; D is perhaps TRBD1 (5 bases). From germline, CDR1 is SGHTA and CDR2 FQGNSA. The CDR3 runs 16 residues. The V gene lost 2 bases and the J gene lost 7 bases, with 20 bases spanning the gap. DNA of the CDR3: TGTGCCAGCAGCTTAAATGGGCAAAAGGGGCAGGGTGGCTACACCTTC. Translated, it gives CASSLNGQKGQGGYTF.

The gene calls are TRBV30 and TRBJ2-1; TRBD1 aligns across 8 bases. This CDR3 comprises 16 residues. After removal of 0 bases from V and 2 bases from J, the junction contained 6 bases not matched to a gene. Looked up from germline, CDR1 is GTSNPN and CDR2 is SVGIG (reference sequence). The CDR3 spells CAWSVLDRVTYNEQFF. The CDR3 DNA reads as TGTGCCTGGAGTGTTCTGGACAGGGTTACCTACAATGAGCAGTTCTTC. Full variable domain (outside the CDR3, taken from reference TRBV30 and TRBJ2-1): SQTIHQWPATLVQPVGSPLSLECTVEGTSNPNLYWYRQAAGRGLQLLFYSVGIGQISSEVPQNLSASRPQDRQFILSSKKLLLSDSGFYLCAWSVLDRVTYNEQFFGPGTRLTVL.

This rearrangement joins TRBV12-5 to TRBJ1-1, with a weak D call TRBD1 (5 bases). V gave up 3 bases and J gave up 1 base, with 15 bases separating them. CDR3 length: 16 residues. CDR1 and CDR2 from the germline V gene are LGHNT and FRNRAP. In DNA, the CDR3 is TGTGCTAGTGGTTTCGCCCTTACAGGAGGGAACACTGAAGCTTTCTTT. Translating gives CASGFALTGGNTEAFF.

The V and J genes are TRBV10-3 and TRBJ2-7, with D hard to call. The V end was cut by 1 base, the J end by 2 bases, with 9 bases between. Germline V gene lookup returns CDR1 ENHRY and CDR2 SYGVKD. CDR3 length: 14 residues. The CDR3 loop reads CAISELGDTYEQYF. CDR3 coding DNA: TGTGCCATCAGTGAGTTGGGCGACACCTACGAGCAGTACTTC.

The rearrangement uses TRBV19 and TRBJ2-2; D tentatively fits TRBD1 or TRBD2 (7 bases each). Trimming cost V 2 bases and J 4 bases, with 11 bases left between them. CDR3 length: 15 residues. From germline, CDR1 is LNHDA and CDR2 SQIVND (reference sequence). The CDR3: CASSIQGGSTGELFF. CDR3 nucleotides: TGTGCCAGTAGTATACAGGGGGGGAGCACCGGGGAGCTGTTTTTT. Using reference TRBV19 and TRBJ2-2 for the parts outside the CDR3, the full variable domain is DGGITQSPKYLFRKEGQNVTLSCEQNLNHDAMYWYRQDPGQGLRLIYYSQIVNDFQKGDIAEGYSVSREKKESFPLTVTSAQKNPTAFYLCASSIQGGSTGELFFGEGSRLTVL.

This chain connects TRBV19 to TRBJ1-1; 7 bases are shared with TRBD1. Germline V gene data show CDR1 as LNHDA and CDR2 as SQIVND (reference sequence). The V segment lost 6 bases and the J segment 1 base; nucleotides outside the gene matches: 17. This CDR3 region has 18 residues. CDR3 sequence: CASSPQGGGERWNTEAFF. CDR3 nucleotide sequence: TGTGCCAGTAGCCCCCAGGGGGGGGGCGAAAGATGGAACACTGAAGCTTTCTTT.

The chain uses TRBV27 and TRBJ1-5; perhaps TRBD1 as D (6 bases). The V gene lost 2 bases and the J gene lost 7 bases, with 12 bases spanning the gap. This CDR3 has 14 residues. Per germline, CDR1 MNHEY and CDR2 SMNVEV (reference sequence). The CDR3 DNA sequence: TGTGCCAGCAGTTTACTACAGGGAGGCCAGCCCCAGCATTTT. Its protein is CASSLLQGGQPQHF.

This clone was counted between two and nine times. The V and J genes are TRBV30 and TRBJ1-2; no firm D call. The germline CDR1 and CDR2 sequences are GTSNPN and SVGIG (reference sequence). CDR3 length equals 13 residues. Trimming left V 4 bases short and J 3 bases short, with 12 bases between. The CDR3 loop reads CAWNPLQYYGYTF. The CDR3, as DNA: TGTGCCTGGAATCCCCTACAGTACTATGGCTACACCTTC.

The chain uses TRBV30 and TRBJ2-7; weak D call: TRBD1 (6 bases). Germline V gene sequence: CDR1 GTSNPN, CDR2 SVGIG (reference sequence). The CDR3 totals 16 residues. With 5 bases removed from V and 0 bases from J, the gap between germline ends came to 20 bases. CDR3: CAWATGDLGFSYEQYF. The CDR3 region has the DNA TGTGCCTGGGCGACAGGCGATTTGGGGTTCTCCTACGAGCAGTACTTC.

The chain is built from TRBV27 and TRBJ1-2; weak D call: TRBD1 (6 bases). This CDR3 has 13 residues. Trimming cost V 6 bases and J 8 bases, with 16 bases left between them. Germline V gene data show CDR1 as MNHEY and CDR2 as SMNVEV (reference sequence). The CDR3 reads CASRNTGTVGYTF. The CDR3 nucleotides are TGTGCCAGCAGAAACACAGGGACGGTAGGCTACACCTTC.

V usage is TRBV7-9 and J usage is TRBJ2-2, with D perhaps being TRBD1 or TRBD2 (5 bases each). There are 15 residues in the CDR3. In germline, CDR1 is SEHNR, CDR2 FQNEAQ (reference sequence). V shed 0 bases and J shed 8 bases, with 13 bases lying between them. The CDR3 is CASSLAGTGQGELFF. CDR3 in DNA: TGTGCCAGCAGCTTAGCCGGGACCGGTCAAGGGGAGCTGTTTTTT.

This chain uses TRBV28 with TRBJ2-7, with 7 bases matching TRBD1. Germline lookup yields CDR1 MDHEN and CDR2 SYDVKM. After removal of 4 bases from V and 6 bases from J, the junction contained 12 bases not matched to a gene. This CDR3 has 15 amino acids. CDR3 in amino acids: CASSSRGTVPFEQYF. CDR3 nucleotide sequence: TGTGCCAGCAGTTCCCGAGGGACAGTGCCTTTCGAGCAGTACTTC. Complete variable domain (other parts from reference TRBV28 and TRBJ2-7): DVKVTQSSRYLVKRTGEKVFLECVQDMDHENMFWYRQDPGLGLRLIYFSYDVKMKEKGDIPEGYSVSREKKERFSLILESASTNQTSMYLCASSSRGTVPFEQYFGPGTRLTVT.

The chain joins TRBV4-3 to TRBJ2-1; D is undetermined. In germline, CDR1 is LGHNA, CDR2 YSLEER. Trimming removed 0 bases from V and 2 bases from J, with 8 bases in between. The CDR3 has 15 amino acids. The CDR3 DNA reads TGCGCCAGCAGCCAAGAGGCGGTCGCCTACAATGAGCAGTTCTTC. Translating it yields CASSQEAVAYNEQFF.

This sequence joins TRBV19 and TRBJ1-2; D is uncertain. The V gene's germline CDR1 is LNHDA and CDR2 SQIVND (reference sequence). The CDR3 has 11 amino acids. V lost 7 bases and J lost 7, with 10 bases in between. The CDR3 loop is CASKRGLGYTF. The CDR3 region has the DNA TGTGCCAGTAAACGCGGCCTTGGCTACACCTTC.

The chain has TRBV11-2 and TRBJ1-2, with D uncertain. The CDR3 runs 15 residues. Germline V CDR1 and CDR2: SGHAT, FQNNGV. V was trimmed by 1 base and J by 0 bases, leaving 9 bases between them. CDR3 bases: TGTGCCAGCAGCTTAGGAGCAGAGACTAACTATGGCTACACCTTC. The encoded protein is CASSLGAETNYGYTF.